This entry is about one T cell receptor (beta chain). This specimen belongs to a study of blood T cell repertoires in COVID-19. The overall study: Researchers got acute and convalescent COVID-19 samples from the United States, Italy and Spain. In each case, the material was cDNA or gDNA derived from T cells, B-cell-depleted T cells, or PBMCs.

Under the authors' procedure: Reference gene primer amplification in the assay estimated nucleated cell counts. TCRdb's copy holds only in-frame clones and misses some; the assay was immunoSEQ multiplex PCR. That table gives V, J and clone size, and the DNA gave D and trimming. The sample carries 9,000 to 10,000 clones, roughly 81% recorded once. CDR3 length: 14 residues. Trimming removed 3 bases at V and 1 base at J, with 9 bases between. Germline CDR1 and CDR2: LNHDA and SQIVND (reference sequence). The sample consisted of peripheral blood. The V and J genes are TRBV19 and TRBJ1-1; D is uncertain. The clonotype originates from a man aged 55 to 70 with active COVID-19. The CDR3 protein is CASSIGGWNTEAFF. DNA of the CDR3: TGTGCCAGTAGTATTGGAGGTTGGAACACTGAAGCTTTCTTT.